The source of this TCR beta chain is a study of blood T cell repertoires in COVID-19. The CDR3 sequence is 17 residues long. Germline CDR1 LGHNA, CDR2 YNFKEQ. The J segment lost 5 bases and the V segment lost 0 bases, leaving 7 bases of the junction unmatched. TCRdb's table, derived via immunoSEQ multiplex PCR, lists solely in-frame clones and lacks some. The data hold approximately 210,000 clones, with around 94% observed a single time. The sequencing sample was made of peripheral blood. The chain is built from TRBV4-2 and TRBJ1-3; 10 nucleotides line up with TRBD1. The clonotype comes from a man aged 25 to 40 with COVID-19, enrolled during active disease. This CDR3 is CASSQERQGALRNTIYF. The CDR3 DNA follows: TGTGCCAGCAGCCAAGAAAGACAGGGGGCGCTTAGAAACACCATATATTTT.